The sequence of this T cell receptor (beta chain) was determined in a study of response to subunit inactivated influenza vaccine. Study-level findings and limits: Researchers suggested that each seasonal influenza vaccination recruits few new T cells.

TCRdb re-derived calls from the RT-PCR reads in MiXCR, one entry per CDR3 protein. The repertoire has over 650,000 distinct CDR3 sequences, about 18% of them found once; the top ten carry roughly a tenth. At least ten counts were recorded for this clonotype. Its matching antigen is unknown. Germline CDR1 DFQATT, CDR2 SNEGSKA (reference sequence). V was trimmed by 6 bases and J by 5 bases, leaving 16 bases between them. There are 13 residues in the CDR3. The receptor comes from a man in his fifties or sixties who received an inactivated influenza vaccine. The J gene is TRBJ1-2, the V gene TRBV20-1; no reliable D call. Specimen: PBMCs from blood, collected 4 to 6 days after vaccination. The CDR3 DNA reads TGCAGTGCCGAAAATACAGCCATATATGGCTACACCTTC. The encoded protein is CSAENTAIYGYTF.